This paragraph covers one T cell receptor beta chain sequence. These data belong to a study of blood T cell repertoires in COVID-19. The wider study: Sites across the United States, Italy and Spain contributed samples from acute and convalescent COVID-19. From T cells, B-cell-depleted T cells, or PBMCs came the material, which was cDNA or gDNA.

Per the authors' pipeline: Amplified reference gene primers provided the basis for estimating nucleated cell counts. Some clones are missing from TCRdb's copy, which holds only in-frame ones; the method was immunoSEQ multiplex PCR. That table furnishes V, J and clone size, whereas the DNA furnished D and trimming. This table holds 250,000 to 350,000 clones, around 90% found once. Seattle's enrolled individuals joined amid active infection and were then monitored longitudinally. Sequenced material: peripheral blood. The TCR was taken from a woman aged 25 to 39 with COVID-19, enrolled during active disease.

The CDR3 loop is CASSSREKGTQYF. CDR3 nucleotide sequence: TGCGCCAGCAGCTCCCGGGAAAAAGGGACCCAGTACTTC. This chain connects TRBV4-1 to TRBJ2-5; the D gene is possibly TRBD2 (5 bases). Germline V gene data show CDR1 as MGHRA and CDR2 as YSYEKL. This CDR3 is 13 amino acids long. Trimming took off 5 bases at V and 7 bases at J, with 14 bases between the two ends.